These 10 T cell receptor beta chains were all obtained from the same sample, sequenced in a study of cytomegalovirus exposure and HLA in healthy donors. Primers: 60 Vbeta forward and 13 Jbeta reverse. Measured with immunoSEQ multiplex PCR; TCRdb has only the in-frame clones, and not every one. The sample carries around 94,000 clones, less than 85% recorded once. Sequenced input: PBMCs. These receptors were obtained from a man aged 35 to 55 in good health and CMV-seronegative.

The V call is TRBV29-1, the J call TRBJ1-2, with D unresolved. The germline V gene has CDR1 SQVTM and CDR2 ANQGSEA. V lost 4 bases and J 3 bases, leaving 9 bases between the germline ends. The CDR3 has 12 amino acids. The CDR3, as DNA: TGCAGCGTTGTCCCCGGGGACTATGGCTACACCTTC. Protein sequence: CSVVPGDYGYTF.

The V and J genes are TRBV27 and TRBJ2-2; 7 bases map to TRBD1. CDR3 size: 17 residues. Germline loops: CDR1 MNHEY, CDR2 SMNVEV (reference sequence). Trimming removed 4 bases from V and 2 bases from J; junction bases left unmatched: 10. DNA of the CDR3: TGTGCCAGCAGTTCCGCATCGGGACAGATTAACACCGGGGAGCTGTTTTTT. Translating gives CASSSASGQINTGELFF.

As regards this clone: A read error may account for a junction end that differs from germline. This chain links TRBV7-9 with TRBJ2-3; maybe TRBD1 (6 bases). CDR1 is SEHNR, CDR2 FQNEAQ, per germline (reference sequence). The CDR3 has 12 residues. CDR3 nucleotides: TGTGCCAGCAGCTTAGACAGACAGGTTTTTTTCTTT. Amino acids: CASSLDRQVFFF.

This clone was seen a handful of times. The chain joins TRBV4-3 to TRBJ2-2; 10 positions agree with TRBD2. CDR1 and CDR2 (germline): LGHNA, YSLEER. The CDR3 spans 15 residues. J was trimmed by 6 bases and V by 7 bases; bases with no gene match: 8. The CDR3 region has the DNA TGCGCCAGCAAACAAAGCGGGGGGGCCCCCGGGGAGCTGTTTTTT. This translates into CASKQSGGAPGELFF.

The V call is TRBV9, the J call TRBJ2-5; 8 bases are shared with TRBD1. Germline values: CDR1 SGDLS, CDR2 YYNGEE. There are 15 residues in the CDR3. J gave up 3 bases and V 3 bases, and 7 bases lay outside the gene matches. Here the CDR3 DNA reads TGTGCCAGCAGCGCTAGGGGACAGGTAGAAGAGACCCAGTACTTC. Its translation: CASSARGQVEETQYF.

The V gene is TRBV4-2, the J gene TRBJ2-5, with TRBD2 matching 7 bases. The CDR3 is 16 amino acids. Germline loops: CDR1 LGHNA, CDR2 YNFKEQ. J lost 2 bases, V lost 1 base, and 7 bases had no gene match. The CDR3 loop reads CASSQGVASGQETQYF. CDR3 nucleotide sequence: TGTGCCAGCAGCCAAGGAGTTGCTAGCGGACAAGAGACCCAGTACTTC.

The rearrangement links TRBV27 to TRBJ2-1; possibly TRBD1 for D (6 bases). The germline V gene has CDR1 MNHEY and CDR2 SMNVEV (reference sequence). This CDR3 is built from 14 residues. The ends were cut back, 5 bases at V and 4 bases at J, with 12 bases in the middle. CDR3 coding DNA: TGTGCCAGCAGTGGGGGACATCCATACAATGAGCAGTTCTTC. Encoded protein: CASSGGHPYNEQFF.

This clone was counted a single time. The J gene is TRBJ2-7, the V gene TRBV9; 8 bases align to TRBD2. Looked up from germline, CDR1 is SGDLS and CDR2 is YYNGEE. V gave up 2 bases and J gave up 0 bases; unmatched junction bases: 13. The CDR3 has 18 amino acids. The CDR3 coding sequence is TGTGCCAGCAGCGTCGGGGGGGGTGGATCGGACAGCTCCTACGAGCAGTACTTC. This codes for CASSVGGGGSDSSYEQYF.

In nucleotides, the CDR3 is TGCGCCAGCAGCTTAACAGGGTTTTCTGAAGCTTTCTTT. Translated, it gives CASSLTGFSEAFF. This rearrangement joins TRBV5-1 to TRBJ1-1, with D maybe TRBD1 (6 bases). Germline V gene lookup returns CDR1 SGHRS and CDR2 YFSETQ. CDR3 length equals 13 residues. Deletions cut 2 bases from V and 6 bases from J, with 11 bases between.

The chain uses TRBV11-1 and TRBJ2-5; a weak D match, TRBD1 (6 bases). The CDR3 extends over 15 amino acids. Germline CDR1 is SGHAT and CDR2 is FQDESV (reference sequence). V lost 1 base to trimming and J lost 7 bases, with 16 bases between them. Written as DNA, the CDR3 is TGTGCCAGCAGCTTAGGGGCAGGGACAACAGGGACCCAGTACTTC. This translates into CASSLGAGTTGTQYF.